By frequency in the sample, the clone carrying this TCR beta chain is medium-sized. There are 19 residues in the CDR3. The trim removed 4 bases at V and 2 bases at J, leaving 13 bases unmatched. CDR1 and CDR2 from the germline V gene are SGHAT and FQNNGV. This entry belongs to a study of long-term antiretroviral therapy in people with HIV. Survey level was the resolution at which the v3.0 immunoSEQ assay ran. Sequencing was designed to cover roughly 35,000-55,000 T-cell genomes in each sample. Profiled with immunoSEQ multiplex PCR; TCRdb holds only in-frame clones, not every one. The sample records 25,000 to 35,000 clones, around 97% being singletons. Each HIV participant was treated in the United States.

J is TRBJ2-2 and V is TRBV11-2; 10 bases agree with TRBD2. The specimen comprised unsorted PBMCs, sampled 6.9 years after starting antiretroviral therapy. The clonotype was recovered from a man under 40 with HIV. CDR3 bases: TGTGCCAGCAGCTGGACACTAGCGGGGAACCGGAGAAACACCGGGGAGCTGTTTTTT. Its translation: CASSWTLAGNRRNTGELFF.